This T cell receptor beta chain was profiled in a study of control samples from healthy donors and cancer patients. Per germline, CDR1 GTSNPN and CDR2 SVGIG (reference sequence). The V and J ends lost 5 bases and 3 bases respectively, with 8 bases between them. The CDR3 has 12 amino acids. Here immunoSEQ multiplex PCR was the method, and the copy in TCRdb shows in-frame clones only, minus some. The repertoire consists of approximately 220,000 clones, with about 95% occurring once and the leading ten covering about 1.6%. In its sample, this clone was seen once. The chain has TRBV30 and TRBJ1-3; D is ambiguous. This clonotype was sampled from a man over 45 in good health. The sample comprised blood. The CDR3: CAWGILGNTIYF. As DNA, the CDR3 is TGTGCCTGGGGTATACTTGGAAACACCATATATTTT.